The next 11 T cell receptor beta chains were all read from a single sample in a study of blood T cell repertoires in COVID-19. Profiled with immunoSEQ multiplex PCR; TCRdb holds only in-frame clones, not every one. Here the sample spans over 150,000 clones, approximately 89% being singletons. Material for sequencing was PBMCs or T cells enriched from blood (not recorded which). Receptors were obtained from a man between 40 and 49 years old who had recovered from COVID-19.

The gene calls are TRBV2 and TRBJ2-2, with TRBD2 matching over 7 bases. Germline V CDR1 and CDR2: SNHLY, FYNNEI. The V segment lost 8 bases and the J segment 1 base; nucleotides outside the gene matches: 4. The CDR3 contains 14 residues. The CDR3 protein is CASGGGVNTGELFF. The CDR3 region has the DNA TGTGCCAGCGGGGGAGGGGTGAACACCGGGGAGCTGTTTTTT.

V usage is TRBV12-3 or TRBV12-4 and J usage is TRBJ1-5, with D possibly being TRBD1 (6 bases). V was pared by 5 bases and J by 11 bases, with 16 bases between. This CDR3 region has 13 residues. The CDR3 spells CASSDYRDSAQHF. The CDR3 coding sequence is TGTGCCAGCAGTGATTACAGGGATTCGGCCCAGCATTTT.

The rearrangement links TRBV5-4 to TRBJ1-1; no clear D. The CDR3 is 14 amino acids. Germline-derived CDR1 and CDR2 are SGHNT and YYREEE (reference sequence). Between the trimmed V and J ends, which lost 3 bases and 2 bases, there was a span of 11 bases. DNA for the CDR3: TGTGCCAGCAGCTGGCGGGCGGGAAACACTGAAGCTTTCTTT. Protein product: CASSWRAGNTEAFF. The entire variable domain, with the rest obtained from reference TRBV5-4 and TRBJ1-1, is as follows: ETGVTQSPTHLIKTRGQQVTLRCSSQSGHNTVSWYQQALGQGPQFIFQYYREEENGRGNFPPRFSGLQFPNYSSELNVNALELDDSALYLCASSWRAGNTEAFFGQGTRLTVV.

This clone was seen more than once but under ten times. The chain is built from TRBV27 and TRBJ1-2, with D perhaps TRBD1 (6 bases). V was cut by 10 bases and J by 6 bases, with 18 bases left in between. Per the germline V gene, CDR1 is MNHEY and CDR2 is SMNVEV (reference sequence). The CDR3 is 13 amino acids. CDR3 loop: CATALRGADGYTF. As DNA, the CDR3 is TGTGCCACCGCGCTCCGGGGGGCGGATGGCTACACCTTC.

The chain couples TRBV25-1 to TRBJ1-4; D remains ambiguous. The V end was cut by 7 bases, the J end by 6 bases, with 12 bases between. The CDR3 runs to 13 residues. Germline CDR1 MGHDK, CDR2 SYGVNS. The CDR3 sequence: CASTTPWDEKLFF. DNA of the CDR3: TGTGCCAGCACGACACCATGGGATGAAAAACTGTTTTTT.

This chain uses TRBV7-9 with TRBJ1-1; tentatively, D is TRBD1 (5 bases). Germline V gives CDR1 SEHNR, CDR2 FQNEAQ (reference sequence). The germline V and J ends were trimmed by 2 bases and 5 bases, with 9 bases remaining between them. CDR3 length: 13 residues. CDR3 sequence (DNA): TGTGCCAGCAGCTTACAGGGTTTGACTGAAGCTTTCTTT. Residues: CASSLQGLTEAFF.

The chain recombines TRBV10-3 with TRBJ1-3; weak D call: TRBD1 (5 bases). Deletions cut 6 bases from V and 3 bases from J, with 12 bases between. The CDR3 sequence is 14 residues long. Germline lookup yields CDR1 ENHRY and CDR2 SYGVKD. CDR3 nucleotide sequence: TGTGCCATCAGGCGGGACGGTGGTGGAAACACCATATATTTT. As protein: CAIRRDGGGNTIYF.

This clone was observed once. The chain is built from TRBV4-1 and TRBJ2-5, with 11 bases matching TRBD2. CDR1 is MGHRA, CDR2 YSYEKL, per germline. The CDR3 loop spans 17 amino acids. V dropped 0 bases and J dropped 4; count of bases not matched to a gene: 7. The DNA for the CDR3 is TGCGCCAGCAGCCAAGATGGTAGCGGGGGGGCAGGAGAGACCCAGTACTTC. Its translation is CASSQDGSGGAGETQYF.

This sequence joins TRBV24-1 and TRBJ2-6, with TRBD1 matching over 9 bases. The CDR3 extends over 18 amino acids. Unmatched junction bases numbered 10, after V lost 7 bases and J lost 1 base. The germline V gene has CDR1 KGHDR and CDR2 SFDVKD. In nucleotides, the CDR3 is TGTGCCACCAGCGGACCGGGACAGGGTTCGTCTGGGGCCAACGTCCTGACTTTC. Translation: CATSGPGQGSSGANVLTF.

The chain recombines TRBV3-1 (or the pseudogene TRBV3-2) with TRBJ1-2; 8 nucleotides agree with TRBD1. CDR1 and CDR2 from the germline V gene are LGHDT and YNNKEL (reference sequence). The CDR3 sequence is 16 residues long. J lost 8 bases, V lost 4 bases, and 15 bases had no gene match. CDR3 DNA: TGTGCCAGCAGCCGAACAGAGGGACGGACAGGGCGGGGCTACACCTTC. Its protein product is CASSRTEGRTGRGYTF.

This chain joins TRBV12-3 or TRBV12-4 and TRBJ2-7; TRBD2 is a possible D gene (5 bases). CDR3 length: 13 residues. Trimming cost V 8 bases and J 6 bases, with 17 bases left between them. The chain's CDR3 is CASGLNRRTEQYF. CDR3 coding DNA: TGTGCCAGCGGTCTGAACCGGAGGACCGAGCAGTACTTC.